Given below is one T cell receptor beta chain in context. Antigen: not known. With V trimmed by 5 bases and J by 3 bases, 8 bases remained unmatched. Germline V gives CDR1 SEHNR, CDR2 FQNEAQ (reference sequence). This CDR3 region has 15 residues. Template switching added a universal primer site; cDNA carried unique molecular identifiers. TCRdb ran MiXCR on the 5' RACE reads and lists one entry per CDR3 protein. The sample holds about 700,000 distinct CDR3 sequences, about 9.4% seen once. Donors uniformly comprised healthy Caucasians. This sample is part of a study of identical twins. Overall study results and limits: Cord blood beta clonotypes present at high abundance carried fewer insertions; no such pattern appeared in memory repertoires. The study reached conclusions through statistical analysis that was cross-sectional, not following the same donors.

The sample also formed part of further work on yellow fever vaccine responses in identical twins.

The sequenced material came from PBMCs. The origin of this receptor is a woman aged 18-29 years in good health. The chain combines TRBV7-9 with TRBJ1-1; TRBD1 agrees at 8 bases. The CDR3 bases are TGTGCCAGCAGCCCGCGAGGACAGGGAGACACTGAAGCTTTCTTT. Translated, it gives CASSPRGQGDTEAFF.